This T cell receptor (beta chain) originates from a study of blood T cell repertoires in COVID-19. In the study overall: The analysed material was cDNA or gDNA that came from T cells, B-cell-depleted T cells, or PBMCs.

Germline CDR1 is SGHNT and CDR2 is YYREEE (reference sequence). The germline V and J ends were trimmed by 4 bases and 0 bases, with 10 bases remaining between them. CDR3 length equals 14 residues. The table came from immunoSEQ multiplex PCR; TCRdb's copy has only in-frame clones and leaves some out. Seen here are fewer than 150,000 clones, around 84% observed once, and the top ten hold around 3.3%. The material sequenced was peripheral blood. The chain carries TRBV5-4 and TRBJ2-5, with D perhaps matching TRBD1 (6 bases). This receptor was obtained from a man aged 35 to 55 with acute or convalescent COVID-19. This chain's CDR3 is CASSQGRNQETQYF. The CDR3 bases are TGTGCCAGCAGCCAGGGGCGGAACCAAGAGACCCAGTACTTC. Combining the CDR3 with reference TRBV5-4 and TRBJ2-5 gives the whole variable domain ETGVTQSPTHLIKTRGQQVTLRCSSQSGHNTVSWYQQALGQGPQFIFQYYREEENGRGNFPPRFSGLQFPNYSSELNVNALELDDSALYLCASSQGRNQETQYFGPGTRLLVL.